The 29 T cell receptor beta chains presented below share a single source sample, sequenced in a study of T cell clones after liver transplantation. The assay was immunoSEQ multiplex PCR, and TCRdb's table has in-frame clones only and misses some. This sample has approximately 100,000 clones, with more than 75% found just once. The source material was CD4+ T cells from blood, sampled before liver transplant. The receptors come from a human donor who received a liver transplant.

The CDR3 DNA reads as TGTGCCAGCAGCTTCCGCGGCTACTACAATGAGCAGTTCTTC. Its translation: CASSFRGYYNEQFF. The rearrangement joins TRBV5-6 to TRBJ2-1; D call uncertain. CDR3 length: 14 residues. V lost 2 bases and J lost 3, with 9 bases in between. Germline loops: CDR1 SGHDT, CDR2 YYEEEE.

The CDR3 coding sequence is TGTGCCAGCAGTATAGGACTAGCGGGATCCCGGGCCTACGAGCAGTACTTC. This sequence encodes CASSIGLAGSRAYEQYF. The chain carries TRBV28 and TRBJ2-7; 12 nucleotides line up with TRBD2. CDR1 is MDHEN, CDR2 SYDVKM, per germline. The trim removed 5 bases at V and 2 bases at J, leaving 10 bases unmatched. This CDR3 spans 17 amino acids.

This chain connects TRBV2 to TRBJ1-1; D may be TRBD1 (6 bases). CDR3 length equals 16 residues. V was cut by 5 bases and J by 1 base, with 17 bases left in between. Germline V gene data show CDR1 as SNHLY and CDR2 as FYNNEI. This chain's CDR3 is CASSSRDTITNTEAFF. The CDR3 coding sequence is TGTGCCAGCAGTAGCCGGGACACCATTACGAACACTGAAGCTTTCTTT.

CDR3 DNA sequence: TGTGCCAGCAGTGACAGCGTATTGAACATTCAGTACTTC. Its protein product is CASSDSVLNIQYF. The rearrangement uses TRBV6-1 and TRBJ2-4; D gene unclear. The CDR3 length is 13 residues. Germline V gene sequence: CDR1 MNHNS, CDR2 SASEGT. V was cut by 3 bases and J by 7 bases, with 10 bases left in between.

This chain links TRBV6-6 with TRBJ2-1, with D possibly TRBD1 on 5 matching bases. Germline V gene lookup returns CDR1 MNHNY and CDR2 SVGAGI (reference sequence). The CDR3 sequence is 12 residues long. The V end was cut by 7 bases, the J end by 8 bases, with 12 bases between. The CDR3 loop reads CASKDPQDEQFF. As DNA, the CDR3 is TGTGCCAGCAAAGATCCACAGGATGAGCAGTTCTTC.

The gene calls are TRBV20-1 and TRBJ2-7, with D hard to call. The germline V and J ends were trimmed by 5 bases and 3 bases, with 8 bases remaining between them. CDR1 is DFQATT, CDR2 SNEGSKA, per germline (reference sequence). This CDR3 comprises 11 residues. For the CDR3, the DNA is TGCAGTGCTCCCGCTCGCTACGAGCAGTACTTC. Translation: CSAPARYEQYF.

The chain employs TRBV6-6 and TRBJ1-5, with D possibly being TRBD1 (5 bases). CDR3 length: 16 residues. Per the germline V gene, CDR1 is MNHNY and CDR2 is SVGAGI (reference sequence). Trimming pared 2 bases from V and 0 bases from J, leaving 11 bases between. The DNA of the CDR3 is TGTGCCAGCAGTTACGGGGGACGCAATAGCAATCAGCCCCAGCATTTT. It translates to CASSYGGRNSNQPQHF.

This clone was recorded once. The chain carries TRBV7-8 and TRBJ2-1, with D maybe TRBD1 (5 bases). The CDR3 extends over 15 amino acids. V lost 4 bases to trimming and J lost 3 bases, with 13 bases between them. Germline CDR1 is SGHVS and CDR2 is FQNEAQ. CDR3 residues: CASSSRVLLYNEQFF. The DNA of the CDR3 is TGTGCCAGCAGCTCCAGGGTTCTCCTCTACAATGAGCAGTTCTTC.

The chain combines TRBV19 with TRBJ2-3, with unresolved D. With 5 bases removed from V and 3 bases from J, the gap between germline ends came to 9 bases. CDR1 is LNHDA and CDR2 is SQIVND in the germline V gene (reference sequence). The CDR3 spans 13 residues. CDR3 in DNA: TGTGCCAGTAGTGAAAGACGGACAGATACGCAGTATTTT. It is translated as CASSERRTDTQYF.

The DNA of the CDR3 is TGCGCCAGCAGCCAAGATCCCCAGGGCAAGAACACCATATATTTT. Translating gives CASSQDPQGKNTIYF. This sequence joins TRBV4-1 and TRBJ1-3; TRBD1 is a possible D gene (5 bases). Germline CDR1 MGHRA, CDR2 YSYEKL. The CDR3 is made up of 15 amino acids. Deletions cut 0 bases from V and 7 bases from J, with 13 bases between.

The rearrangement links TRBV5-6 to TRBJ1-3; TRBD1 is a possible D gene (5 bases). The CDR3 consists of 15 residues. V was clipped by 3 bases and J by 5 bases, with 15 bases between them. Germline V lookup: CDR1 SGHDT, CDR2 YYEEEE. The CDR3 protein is CASSYGHYSRNTIYF. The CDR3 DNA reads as TGTGCCAGCAGCTACGGACATTACTCGAGAAACACCATATATTTT.

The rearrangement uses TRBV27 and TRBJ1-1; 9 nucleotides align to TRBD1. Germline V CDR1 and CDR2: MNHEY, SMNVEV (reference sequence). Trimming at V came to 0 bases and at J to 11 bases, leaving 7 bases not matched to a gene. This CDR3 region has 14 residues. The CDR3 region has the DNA TGTGCCAGCAGTTTATCCTCCGGACAGGGGTTCGCTTTCTTT. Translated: CASSLSSGQGFAFF.

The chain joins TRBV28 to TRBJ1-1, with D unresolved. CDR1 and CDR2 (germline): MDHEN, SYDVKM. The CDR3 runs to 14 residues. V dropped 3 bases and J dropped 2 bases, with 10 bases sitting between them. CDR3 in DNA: TGTGCCAGCAGTTTTAAGGGAGGAAACACTGAAGCTTTCTTT. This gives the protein CASSFKGGNTEAFF.

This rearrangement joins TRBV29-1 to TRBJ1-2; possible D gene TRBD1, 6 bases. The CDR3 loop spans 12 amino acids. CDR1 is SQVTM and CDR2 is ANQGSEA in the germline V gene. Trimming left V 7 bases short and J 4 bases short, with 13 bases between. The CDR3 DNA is TGCAGCGGAACTGACAGGCTCTATGGCTACACCTTC. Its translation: CSGTDRLYGYTF.

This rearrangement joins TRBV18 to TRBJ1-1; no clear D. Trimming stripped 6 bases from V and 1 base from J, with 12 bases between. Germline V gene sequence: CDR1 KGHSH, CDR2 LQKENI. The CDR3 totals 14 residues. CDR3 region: CASSSVEGNTEAFF. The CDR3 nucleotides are TGTGCCAGCTCGTCGGTTGAGGGGAACACTGAAGCTTTCTTT.

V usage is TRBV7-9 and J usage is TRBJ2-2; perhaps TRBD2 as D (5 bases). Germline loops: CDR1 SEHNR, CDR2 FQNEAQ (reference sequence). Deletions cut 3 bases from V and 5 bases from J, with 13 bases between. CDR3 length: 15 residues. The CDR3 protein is CASSLGKTGTGELFF. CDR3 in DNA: TGTGCCAGCAGCTTGGGGAAAACGGGGACCGGGGAGCTGTTTTTT.

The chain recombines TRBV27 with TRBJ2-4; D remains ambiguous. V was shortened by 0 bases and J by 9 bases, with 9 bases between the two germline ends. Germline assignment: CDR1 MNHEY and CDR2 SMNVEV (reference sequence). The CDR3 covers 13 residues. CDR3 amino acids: CASSLSIMGIQYF. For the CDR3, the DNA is TGTGCCAGCAGTTTATCTATAATGGGCATTCAGTACTTC.

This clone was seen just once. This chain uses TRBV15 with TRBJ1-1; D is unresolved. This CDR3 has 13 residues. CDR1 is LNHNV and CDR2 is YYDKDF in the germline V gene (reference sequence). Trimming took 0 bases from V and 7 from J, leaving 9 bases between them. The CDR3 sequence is CATSREGTSEAFF. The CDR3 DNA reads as TGTGCCACCAGCAGAGAGGGCACTAGTGAAGCTTTCTTT.

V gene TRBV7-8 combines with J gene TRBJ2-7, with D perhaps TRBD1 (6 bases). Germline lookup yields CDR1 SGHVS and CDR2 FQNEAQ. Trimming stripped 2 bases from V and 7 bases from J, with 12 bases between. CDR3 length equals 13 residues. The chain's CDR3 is CASSLITGSEQYF. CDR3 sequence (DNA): TGTGCCAGCAGCTTAATCACAGGGTCTGAGCAGTACTTC. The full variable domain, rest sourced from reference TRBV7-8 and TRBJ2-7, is GAGVSQSPRYKVAKRGQDVALRCDPISGHVSLFWYQQALGQGPEFLTYFQNEAQLDKSGLPSDRFFAERPEGSVSTLKIQRTQQEDSAVYLCASSLITGSEQYFGPGTRLTVT.

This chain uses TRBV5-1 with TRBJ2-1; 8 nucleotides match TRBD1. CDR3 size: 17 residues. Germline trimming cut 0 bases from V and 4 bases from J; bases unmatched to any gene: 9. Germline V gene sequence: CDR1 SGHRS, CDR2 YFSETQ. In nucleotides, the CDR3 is TGCGCCAGCAGCTTGGGACCGACAGGGGCGGGGTACAATGAGCAGTTCTTC. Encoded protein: CASSLGPTGAGYNEQFF.

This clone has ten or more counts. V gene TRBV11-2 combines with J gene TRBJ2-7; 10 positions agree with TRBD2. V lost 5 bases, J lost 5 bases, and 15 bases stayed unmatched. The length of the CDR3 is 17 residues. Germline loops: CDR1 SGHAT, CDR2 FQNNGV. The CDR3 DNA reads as TGTGCCAGCAGCCCGGGGCTAGCGGGAGTTTATCGCAACGAGCAGTACTTC. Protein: CASSPGLAGVYRNEQYF.

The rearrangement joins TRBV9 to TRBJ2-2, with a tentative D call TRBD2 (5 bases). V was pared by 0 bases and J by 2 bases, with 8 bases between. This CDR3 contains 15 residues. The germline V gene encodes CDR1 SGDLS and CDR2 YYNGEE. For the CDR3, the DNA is TGTGCCAGCAGCGTAGTTGCGGGTAACACCGGGGAGCTGTTTTTT. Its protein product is CASSVVAGNTGELFF.

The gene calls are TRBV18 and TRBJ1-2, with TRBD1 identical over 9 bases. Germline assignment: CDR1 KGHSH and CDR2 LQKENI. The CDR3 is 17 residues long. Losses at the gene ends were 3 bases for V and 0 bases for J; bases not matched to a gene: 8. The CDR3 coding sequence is TGTGCCAGCTCACCCCTACAGGGGGCAACATCTAACTATGGCTACACCTTC. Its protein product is CASSPLQGATSNYGYTF. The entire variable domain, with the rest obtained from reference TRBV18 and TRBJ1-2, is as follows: NAGVMQNPRHLVRRRGQEARLRCSPMKGHSHVYWYRQLPEEGLKFMVYLQKENIIDESGMPKERFSAEFPKEGPSILRIQQVVRGDSAAYFCASSPLQGATSNYGYTFGSGTRLTVV.

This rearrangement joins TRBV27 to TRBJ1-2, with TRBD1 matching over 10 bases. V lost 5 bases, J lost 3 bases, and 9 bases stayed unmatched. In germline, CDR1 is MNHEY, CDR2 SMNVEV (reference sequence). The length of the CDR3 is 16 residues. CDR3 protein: CASSGPRTGGDYGYTF. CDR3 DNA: TGTGCCAGCAGTGGCCCTCGGACAGGGGGAGACTATGGCTACACCTTC.

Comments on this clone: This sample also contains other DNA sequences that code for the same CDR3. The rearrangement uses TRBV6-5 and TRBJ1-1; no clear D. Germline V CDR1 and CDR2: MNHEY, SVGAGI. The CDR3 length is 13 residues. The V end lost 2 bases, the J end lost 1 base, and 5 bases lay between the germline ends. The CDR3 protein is CASSYSRNTEAFF. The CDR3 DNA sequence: TGTGCCAGCAGTTACAGCCGGAACACTGAAGCTTTCTTT.

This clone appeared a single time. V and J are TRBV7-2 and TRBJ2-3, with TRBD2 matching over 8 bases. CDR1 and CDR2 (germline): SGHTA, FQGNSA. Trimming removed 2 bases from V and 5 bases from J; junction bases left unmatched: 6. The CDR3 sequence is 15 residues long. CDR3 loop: CASSLTGGPVDTQYF. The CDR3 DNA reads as TGTGCCAGCAGCTTAACGGGAGGGCCTGTAGATACGCAGTATTTT.

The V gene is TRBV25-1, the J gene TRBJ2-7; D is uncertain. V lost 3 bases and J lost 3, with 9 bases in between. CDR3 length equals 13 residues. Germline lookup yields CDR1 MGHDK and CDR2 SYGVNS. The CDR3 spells CASSEGGNYEQYF. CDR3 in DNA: TGTGCCAGCAGTGAGGGTGGGAACTACGAGCAGTACTTC.

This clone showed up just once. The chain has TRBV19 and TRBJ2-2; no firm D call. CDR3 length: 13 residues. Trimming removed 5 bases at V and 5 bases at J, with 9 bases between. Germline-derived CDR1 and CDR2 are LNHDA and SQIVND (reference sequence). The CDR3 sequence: CASSWLGTGELFF. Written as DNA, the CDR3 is TGTGCCAGTAGTTGGCTAGGGACCGGGGAGCTGTTTTTT.

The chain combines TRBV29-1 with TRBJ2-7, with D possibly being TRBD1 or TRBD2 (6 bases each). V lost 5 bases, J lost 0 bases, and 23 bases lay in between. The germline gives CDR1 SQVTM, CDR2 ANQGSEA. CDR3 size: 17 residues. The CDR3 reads CSVRGLVGQGSSYEQYF. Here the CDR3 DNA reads TGCAGCGTTCGGGGGCTAGTGGGGCAGGGCAGCTCCTACGAGCAGTACTTC.